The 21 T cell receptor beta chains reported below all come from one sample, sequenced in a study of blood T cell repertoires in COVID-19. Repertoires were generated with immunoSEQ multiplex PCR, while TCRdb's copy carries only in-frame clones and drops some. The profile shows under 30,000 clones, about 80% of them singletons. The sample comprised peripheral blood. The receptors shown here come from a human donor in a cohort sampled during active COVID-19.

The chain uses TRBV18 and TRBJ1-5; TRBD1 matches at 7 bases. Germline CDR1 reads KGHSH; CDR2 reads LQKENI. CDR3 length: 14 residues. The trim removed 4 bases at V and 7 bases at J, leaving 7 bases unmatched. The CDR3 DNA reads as TGTGCCAGCTCACAGGGACAGTGGGGGCAGCCCCAGCATTTT. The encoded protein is CASSQGQWGQPQHF.

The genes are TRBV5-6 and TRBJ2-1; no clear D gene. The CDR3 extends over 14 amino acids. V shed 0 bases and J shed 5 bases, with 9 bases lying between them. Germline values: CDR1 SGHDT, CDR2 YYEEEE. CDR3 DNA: TGTGCCAGCAGCTTGGCCAGAAGAAACAATGAGCAGTTCTTC. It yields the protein CASSLARRNNEQFF.

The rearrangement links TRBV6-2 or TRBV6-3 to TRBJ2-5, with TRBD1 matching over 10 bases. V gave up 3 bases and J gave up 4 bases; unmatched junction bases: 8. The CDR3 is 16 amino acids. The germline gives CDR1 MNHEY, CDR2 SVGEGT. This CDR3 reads CASSYGDRGFGETQYF. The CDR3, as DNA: TGTGCCAGCAGTTATGGGGACAGGGGCTTTGGAGAGACCCAGTACTTC.

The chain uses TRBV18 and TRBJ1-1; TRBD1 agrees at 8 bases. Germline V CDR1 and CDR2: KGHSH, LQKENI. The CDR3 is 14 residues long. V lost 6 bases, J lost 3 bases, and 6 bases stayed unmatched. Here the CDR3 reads CASSSQGADTEAFF. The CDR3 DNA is TGTGCCAGCTCGTCGCAGGGGGCTGACACTGAAGCTTTCTTT.

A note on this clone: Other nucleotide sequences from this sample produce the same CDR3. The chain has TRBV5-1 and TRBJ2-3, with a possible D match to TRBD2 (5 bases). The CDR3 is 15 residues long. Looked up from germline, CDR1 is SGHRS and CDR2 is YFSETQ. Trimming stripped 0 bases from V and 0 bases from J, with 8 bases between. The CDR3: CASSLGLASTDTQYF. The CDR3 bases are TGCGCCAGCAGCTTGGGGCTAGCTAGCACAGATACGCAGTATTTT.

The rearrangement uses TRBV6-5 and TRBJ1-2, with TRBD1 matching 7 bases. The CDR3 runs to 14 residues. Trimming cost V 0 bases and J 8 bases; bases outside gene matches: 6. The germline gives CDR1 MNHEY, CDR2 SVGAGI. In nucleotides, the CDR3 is TGTGCCAGCAGTTACTCCGAGGGGGCGAGGGGCTACACCTTC. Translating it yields CASSYSEGARGYTF.

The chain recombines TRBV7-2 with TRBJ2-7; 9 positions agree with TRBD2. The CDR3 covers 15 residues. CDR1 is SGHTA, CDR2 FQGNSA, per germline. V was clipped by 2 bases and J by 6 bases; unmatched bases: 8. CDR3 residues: CASSLLGSSGGEQYF. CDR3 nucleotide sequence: TGTGCCAGCAGCTTACTAGGGAGTAGCGGGGGCGAGCAGTACTTC.

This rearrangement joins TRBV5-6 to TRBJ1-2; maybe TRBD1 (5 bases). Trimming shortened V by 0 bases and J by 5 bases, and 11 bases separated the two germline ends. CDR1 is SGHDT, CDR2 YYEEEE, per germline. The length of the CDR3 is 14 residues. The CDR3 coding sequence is TGTGCCAGCAGCTTGGGGCAGGGATATTATGGCTACACCTTC. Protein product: CASSLGQGYYGYTF.

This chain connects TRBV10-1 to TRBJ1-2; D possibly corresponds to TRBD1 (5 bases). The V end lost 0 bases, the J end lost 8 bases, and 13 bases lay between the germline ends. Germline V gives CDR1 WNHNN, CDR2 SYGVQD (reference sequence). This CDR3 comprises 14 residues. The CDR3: CASSESGGSGGYTF. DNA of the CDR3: TGCGCCAGCAGTGAGTCTGGGGGGAGTGGGGGCTACACCTTC.

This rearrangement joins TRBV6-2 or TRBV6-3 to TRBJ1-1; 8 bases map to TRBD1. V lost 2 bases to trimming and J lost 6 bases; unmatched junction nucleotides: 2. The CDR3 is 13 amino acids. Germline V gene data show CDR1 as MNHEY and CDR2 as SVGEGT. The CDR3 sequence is CASSYPTGAEAFF. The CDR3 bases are TGTGCCAGCAGTTACCCGACAGGGGCTGAAGCTTTCTTT.

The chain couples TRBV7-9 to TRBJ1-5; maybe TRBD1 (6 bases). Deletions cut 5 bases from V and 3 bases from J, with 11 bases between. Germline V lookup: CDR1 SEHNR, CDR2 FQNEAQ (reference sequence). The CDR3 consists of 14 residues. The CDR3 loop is CASSQDSFNQPQHF. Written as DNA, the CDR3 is TGTGCCAGCAGCCAGGACAGTTTCAATCAGCCCCAGCATTTT.

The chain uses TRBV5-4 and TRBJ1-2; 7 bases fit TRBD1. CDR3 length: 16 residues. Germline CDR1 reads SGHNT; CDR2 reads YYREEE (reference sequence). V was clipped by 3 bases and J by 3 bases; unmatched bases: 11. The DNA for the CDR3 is TGTGCCAGCAGCTCAGGGACAGACCACTGGTACTATGGCTACACCTTC. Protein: CASSSGTDHWYYGYTF.

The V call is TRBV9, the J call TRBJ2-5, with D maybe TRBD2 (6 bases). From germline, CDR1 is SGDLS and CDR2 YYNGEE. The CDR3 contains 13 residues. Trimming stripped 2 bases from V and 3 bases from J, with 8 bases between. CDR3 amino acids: CASSVSGKETQYF. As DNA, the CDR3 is TGTGCCAGCAGCGTTAGCGGAAAAGAGACCCAGTACTTC. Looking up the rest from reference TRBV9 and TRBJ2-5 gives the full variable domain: DSGVTQTPKHLITATGQRVTLRCSPRSGDLSVYWYQQSLDQGLQFLIQYYNGEERAKGNILERFSAQQFPDLHSELNLSSLELGDSALYFCASSVSGKETQYFGPGTRLLVL.

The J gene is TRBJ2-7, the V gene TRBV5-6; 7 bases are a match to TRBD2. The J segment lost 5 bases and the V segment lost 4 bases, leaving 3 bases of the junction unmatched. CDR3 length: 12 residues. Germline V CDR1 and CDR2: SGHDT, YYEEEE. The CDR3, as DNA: TGTGCCAGCAGCCGTGGGGGGGACGAGCAGTACTTC. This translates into CASSRGGDEQYF.

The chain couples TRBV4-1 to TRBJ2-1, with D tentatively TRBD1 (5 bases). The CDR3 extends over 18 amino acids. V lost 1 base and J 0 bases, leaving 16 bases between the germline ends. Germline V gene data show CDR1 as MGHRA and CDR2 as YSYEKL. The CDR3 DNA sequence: TGCGCCAGCAGCCAAGTGCAGGGTATACCGGACTCCTACAATGAGCAGTTCTTC. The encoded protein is CASSQVQGIPDSYNEQFF.

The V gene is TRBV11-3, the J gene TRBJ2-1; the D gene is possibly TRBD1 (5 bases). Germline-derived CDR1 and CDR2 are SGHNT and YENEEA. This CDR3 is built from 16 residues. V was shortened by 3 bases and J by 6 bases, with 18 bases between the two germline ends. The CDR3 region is CASSFGSSTGLNEQFF. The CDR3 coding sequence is TGTGCCAGCAGCTTCGGCTCTTCCACAGGTCTCAATGAGCAGTTCTTC.

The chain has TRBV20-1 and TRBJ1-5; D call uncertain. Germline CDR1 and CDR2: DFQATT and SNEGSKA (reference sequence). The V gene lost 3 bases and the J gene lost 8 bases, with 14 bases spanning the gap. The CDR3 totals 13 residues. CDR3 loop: CSASSRPSEPQHF. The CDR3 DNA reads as TGCAGTGCTAGTTCCAGGCCGTCGGAGCCCCAGCATTTT.

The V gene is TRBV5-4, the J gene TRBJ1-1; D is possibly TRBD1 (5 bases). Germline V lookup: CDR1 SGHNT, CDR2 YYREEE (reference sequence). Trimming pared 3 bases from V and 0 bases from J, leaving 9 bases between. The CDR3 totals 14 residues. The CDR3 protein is CASSYQGMNTEAFF. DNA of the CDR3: TGTGCCAGCAGCTATCAGGGCATGAACACTGAAGCTTTCTTT.

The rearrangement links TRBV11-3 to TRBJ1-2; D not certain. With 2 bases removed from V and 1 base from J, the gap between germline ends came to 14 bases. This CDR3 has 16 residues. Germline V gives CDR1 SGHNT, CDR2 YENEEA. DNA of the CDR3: TGTGCCAGCAGCTTAAGTCCCCGGGGAGATAACTATGGCTACACCTTC. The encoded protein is CASSLSPRGDNYGYTF.

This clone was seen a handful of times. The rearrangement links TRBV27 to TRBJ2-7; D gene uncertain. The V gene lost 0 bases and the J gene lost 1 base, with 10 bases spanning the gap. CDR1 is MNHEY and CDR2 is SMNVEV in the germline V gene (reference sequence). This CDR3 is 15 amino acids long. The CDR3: CASSLSGPYSYEQYF. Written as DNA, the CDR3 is TGTGCCAGCAGTTTATCGGGCCCTTATTCCTACGAGCAGTACTTC.

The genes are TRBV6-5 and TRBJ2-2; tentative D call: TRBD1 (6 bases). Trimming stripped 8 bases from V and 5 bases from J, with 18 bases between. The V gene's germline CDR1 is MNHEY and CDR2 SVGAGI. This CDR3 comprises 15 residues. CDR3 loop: CASPQRGQGTGELFF. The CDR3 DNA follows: TGTGCCAGCCCTCAAAGGGGACAAGGGACCGGGGAGCTGTTTTTT.